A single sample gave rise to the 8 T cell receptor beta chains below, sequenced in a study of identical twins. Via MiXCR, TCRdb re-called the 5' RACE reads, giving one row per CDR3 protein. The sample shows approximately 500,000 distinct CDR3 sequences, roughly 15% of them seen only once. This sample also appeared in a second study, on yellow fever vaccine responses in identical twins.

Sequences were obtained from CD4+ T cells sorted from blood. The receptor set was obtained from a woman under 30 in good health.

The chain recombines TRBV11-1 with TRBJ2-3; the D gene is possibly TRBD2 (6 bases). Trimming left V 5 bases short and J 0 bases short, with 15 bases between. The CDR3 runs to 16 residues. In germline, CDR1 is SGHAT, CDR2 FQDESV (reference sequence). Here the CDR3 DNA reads TGTGCCAGCAGCCGCACTTATGGGACTAGCACAGATACGCAGTATTTT. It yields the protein CASSRTYGTSTDTQYF.

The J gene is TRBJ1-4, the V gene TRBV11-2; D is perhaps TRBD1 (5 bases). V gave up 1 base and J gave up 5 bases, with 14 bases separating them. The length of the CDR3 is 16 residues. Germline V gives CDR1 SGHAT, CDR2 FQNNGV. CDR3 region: CASSLALTGPNEKLFF. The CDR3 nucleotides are TGTGCCAGCAGCTTAGCCCTGACGGGGCCCAATGAAAAACTGTTTTTT.

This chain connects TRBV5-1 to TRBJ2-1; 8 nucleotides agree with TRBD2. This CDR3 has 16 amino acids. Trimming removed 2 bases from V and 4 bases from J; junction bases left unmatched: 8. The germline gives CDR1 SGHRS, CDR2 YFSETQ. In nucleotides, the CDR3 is TGCGCCAGCAGCTTACGGCTAGCGGGCCTTTACAATGAGCAGTTCTTC. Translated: CASSLRLAGLYNEQFF.

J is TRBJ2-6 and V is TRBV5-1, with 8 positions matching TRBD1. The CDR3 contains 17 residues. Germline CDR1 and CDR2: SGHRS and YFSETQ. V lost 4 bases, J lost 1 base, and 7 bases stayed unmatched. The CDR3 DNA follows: TGCGCCAGCAGCCAGGGACAGGTCAGGTCTGGGGCCAACGTCCTGACTTTC. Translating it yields CASSQGQVRSGANVLTF.

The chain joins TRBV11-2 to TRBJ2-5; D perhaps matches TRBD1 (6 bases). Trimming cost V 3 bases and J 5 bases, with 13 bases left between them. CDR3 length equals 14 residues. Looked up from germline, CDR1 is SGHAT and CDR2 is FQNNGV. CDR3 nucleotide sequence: TGTGCCAGCAGCTTCTTACAGGGCCTTGAGACCCAGTACTTC. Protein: CASSFLQGLETQYF. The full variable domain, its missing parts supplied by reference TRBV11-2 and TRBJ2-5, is EAGVAQSPRYKIIEKRQSVAFWCNPISGHATLYWYQQILGQGPKLLIQFQNNGVVDDSQLPKDRFSAERLKGVDSTLKIQPAKLEDSAVYLCASSFLQGLETQYFGPGTRLLVL.

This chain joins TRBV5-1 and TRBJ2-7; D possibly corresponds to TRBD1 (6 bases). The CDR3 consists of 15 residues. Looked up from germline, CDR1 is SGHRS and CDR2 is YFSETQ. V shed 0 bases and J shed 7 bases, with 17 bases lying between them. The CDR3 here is CASSLGDTPRGEQYV. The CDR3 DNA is TGCGCCAGCAGCTTGGGGGACACCCCACGGGGAGAGCAGTACGTC.

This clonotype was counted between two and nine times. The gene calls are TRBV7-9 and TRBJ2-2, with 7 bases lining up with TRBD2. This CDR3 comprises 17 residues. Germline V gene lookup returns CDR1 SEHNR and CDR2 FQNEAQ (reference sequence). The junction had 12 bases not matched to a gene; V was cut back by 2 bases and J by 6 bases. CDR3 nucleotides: TGTGCCAGCAGCTTATTCATACTAGCGCAAGGGGCCGGGGAGCTGTTTTTT. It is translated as CASSLFILAQGAGELFF.

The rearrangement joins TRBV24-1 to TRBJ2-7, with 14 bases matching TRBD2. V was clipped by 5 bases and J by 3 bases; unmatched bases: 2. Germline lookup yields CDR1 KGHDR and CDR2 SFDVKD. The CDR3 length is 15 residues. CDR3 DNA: TGTGCCACCAGTGCCGGGACTAGCGGGAGCTACGAGCAGTACTTC. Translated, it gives CATSAGTSGSYEQYF.